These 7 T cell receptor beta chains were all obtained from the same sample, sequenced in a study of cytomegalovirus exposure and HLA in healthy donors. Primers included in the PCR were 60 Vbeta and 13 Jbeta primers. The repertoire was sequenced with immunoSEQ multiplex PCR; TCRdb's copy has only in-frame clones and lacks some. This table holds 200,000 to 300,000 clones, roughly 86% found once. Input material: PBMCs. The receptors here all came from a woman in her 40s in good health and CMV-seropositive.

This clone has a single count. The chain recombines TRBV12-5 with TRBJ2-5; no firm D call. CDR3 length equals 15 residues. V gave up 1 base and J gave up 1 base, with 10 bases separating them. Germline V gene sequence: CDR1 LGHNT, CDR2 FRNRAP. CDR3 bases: TGTGCTAGTGGTTTGGGCACGGGTCTCCAAGAGACCCAGTACTTC. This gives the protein CASGLGTGLQETQYF.

CDR3 DNA sequence: TGTGCCATCGCCCAGGACACGGGGCAGTTCTTC. Amino acid sequence: CAIAQDTGQFF. J is TRBJ2-1 and V is TRBV10-3, with a tentative D call TRBD1 (5 bases). This CDR3 spans 11 amino acids. Per germline, CDR1 ENHRY and CDR2 SYGVKD. The germline V and J ends were trimmed by 8 bases and 12 bases, with 14 bases remaining between them.

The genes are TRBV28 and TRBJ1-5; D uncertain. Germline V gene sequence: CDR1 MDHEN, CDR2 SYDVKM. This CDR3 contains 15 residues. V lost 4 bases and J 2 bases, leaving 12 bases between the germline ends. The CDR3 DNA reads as TGTGCCAGCAGTTCCTCCCCCTCCCGCAATCAGCCCCAGCATTTT. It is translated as CASSSSPSRNQPQHF.

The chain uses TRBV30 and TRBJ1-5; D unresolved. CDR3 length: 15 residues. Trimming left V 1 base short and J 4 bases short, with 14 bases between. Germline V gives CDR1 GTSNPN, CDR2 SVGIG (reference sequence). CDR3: CAWSAGDGVNQPQHF. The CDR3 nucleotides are TGTGCCTGGAGTGCCGGGGATGGGGTAAATCAGCCCCAGCATTTT.

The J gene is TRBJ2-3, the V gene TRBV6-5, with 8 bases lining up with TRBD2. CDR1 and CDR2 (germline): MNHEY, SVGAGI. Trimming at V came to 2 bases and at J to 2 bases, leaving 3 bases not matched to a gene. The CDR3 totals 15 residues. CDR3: CASSYAGGLTDTQYF. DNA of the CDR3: TGTGCCAGCAGTTACGCGGGAGGCCTCACAGATACGCAGTATTTT.

The CDR3 DNA sequence: TGTGCCAGCTTGATCGGACTACGCACAGATACGCAGTATTTT. Protein product: CASLIGLRTDTQYF. The rearrangement uses TRBV2 and TRBJ2-3, with a weak D call TRBD2 (6 bases). CDR1 is SNHLY, CDR2 FYNNEI, per germline. The CDR3 contains 14 residues. The V and J ends lost 8 bases and 1 base respectively, with 13 bases between them.

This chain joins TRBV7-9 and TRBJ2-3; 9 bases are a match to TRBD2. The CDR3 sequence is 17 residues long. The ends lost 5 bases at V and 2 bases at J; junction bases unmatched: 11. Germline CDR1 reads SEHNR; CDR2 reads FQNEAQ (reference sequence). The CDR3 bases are TGTGCCAGCAGCGCCGGACCGGGACTAGCTCACACAGATACGCAGTATTTT. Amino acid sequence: CASSAGPGLAHTDTQYF.